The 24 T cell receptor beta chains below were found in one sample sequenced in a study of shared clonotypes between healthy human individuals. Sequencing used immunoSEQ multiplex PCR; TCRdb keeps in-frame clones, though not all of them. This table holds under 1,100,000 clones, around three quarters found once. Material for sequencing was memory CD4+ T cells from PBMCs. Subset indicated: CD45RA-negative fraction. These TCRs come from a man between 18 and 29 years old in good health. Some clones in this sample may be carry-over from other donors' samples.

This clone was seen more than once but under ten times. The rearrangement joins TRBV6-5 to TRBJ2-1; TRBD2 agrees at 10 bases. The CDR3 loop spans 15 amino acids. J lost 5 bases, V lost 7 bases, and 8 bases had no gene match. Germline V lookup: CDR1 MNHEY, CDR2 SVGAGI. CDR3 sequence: CASTARLAGDNEQFF. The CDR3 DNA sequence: TGTGCCAGCACCGCAAGGCTAGCGGGGGACAATGAGCAGTTCTTC.

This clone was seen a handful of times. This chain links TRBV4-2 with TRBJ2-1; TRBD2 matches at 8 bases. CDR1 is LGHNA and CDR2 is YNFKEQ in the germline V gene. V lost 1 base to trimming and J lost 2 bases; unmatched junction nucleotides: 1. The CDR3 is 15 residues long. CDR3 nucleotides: TGTGCCAGCAGCCAAGTTAGCGGGACCTACAATGAGCAGTTCTTC. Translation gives CASSQVSGTYNEQFF.

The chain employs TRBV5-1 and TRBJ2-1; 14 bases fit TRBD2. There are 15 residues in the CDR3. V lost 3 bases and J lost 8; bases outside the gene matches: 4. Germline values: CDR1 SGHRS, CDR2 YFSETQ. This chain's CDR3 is CASSYAGLAGDEQFF. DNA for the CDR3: TGCGCCAGCAGCTACGCGGGACTAGCGGGAGATGAGCAGTTCTTC.

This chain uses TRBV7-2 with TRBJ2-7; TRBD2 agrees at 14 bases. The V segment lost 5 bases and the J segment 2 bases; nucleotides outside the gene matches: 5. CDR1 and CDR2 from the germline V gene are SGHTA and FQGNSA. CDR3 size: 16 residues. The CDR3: CASSTTSGRGAYEQYF. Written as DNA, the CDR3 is TGTGCCAGCAGCACGACTAGCGGGAGGGGGGCCTACGAGCAGTACTTC.

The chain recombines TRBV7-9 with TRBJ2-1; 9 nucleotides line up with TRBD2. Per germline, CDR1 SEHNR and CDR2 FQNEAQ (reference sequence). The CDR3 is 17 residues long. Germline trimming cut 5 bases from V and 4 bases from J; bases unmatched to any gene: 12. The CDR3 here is CASSPQTGREGYNEQFF. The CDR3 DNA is TGTGCCAGCAGCCCCCAGACGGGGCGGGAGGGTTACAATGAGCAGTTCTTC.

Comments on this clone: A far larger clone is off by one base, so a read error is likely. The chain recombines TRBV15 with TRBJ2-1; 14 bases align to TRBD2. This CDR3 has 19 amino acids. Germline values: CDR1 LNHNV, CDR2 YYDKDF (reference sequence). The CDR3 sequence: CATSRGTSGRRLSCNEQFF. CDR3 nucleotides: TGTGCCACCAGCAGGGGGACTAGCGGGAGAAGGTTATCCTGCAATGAGCAGTTCTTC.

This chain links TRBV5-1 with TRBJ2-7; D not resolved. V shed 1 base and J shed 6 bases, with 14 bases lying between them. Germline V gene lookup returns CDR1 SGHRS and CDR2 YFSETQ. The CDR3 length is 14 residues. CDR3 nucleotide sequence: TGCGCCAGCAGCTTGCCATCGACTTTGGGCGAGCAGTACTTC. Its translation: CASSLPSTLGEQYF.

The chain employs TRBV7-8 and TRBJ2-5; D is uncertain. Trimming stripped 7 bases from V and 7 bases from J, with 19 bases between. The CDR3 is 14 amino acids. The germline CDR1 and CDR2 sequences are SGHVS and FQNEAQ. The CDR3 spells CASNPPSESRTQYF. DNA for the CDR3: TGTGCCAGCAACCCTCCAAGCGAGTCACGGACCCAGTACTTC.

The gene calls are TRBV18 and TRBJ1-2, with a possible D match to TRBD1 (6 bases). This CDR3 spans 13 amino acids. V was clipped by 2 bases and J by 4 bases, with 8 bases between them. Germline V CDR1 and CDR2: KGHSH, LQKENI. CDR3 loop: CASSPEDSYGYTF. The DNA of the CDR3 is TGTGCCAGCTCACCAGAGGACAGCTATGGCTACACCTTC.

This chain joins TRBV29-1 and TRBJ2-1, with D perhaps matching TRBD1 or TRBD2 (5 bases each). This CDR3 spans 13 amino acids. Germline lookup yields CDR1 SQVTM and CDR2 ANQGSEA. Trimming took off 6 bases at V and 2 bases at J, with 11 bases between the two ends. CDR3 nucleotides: TGCAGCGTCTGCCGGGACCCCTACAATGAGCAGTTCTTC. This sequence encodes CSVCRDPYNEQFF.

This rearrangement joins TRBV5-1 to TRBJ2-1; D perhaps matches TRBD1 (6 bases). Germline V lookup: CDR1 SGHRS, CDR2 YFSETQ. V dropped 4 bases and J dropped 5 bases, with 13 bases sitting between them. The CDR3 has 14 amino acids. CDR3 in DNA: TGCGCCAGCAGCATACAGGGTTTGGACAATGAGCAGTTCTTC. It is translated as CASSIQGLDNEQFF.

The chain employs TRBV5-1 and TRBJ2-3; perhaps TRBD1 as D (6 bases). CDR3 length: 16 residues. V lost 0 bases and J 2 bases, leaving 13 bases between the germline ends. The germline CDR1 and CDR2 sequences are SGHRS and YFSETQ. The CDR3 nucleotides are TGCGCCAGCAGCTTGGGACCTCAGGGGCTCACAGATACGCAGTATTTT. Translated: CASSLGPQGLTDTQYF.

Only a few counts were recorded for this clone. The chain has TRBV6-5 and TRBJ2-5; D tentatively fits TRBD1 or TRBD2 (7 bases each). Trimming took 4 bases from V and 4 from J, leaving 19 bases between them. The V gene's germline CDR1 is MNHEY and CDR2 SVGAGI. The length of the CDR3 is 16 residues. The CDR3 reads CASSSILQGGRETQYF. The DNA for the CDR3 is TGTGCCAGCAGTTCCATCCTCCAGGGGGGGAGAGAGACCCAGTACTTC.

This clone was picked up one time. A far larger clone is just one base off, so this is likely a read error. CDR3 sequence: CASRKETQYF. DNA for the CDR3: TGTGCCAGCAGGAAAGAGACCCAGTACTTC. The rearrangement links TRBV2 to TRBJ2-5; D gene uncertain. Trimming took off 6 bases at V and 3 bases at J, with 2 bases between the two ends. The CDR3 runs to 10 residues. The germline gives CDR1 SNHLY, CDR2 FYNNEI.

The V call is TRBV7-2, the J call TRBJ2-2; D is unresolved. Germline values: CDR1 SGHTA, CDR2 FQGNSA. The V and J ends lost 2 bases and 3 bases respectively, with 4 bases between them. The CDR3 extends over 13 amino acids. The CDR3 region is CASSLRYTGELFF. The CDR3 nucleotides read TGTGCCAGCAGCTTAAGGTACACCGGGGAGCTGTTTTTT.

The CDR3 region is CASCRTGRSYEQYF. The CDR3 DNA follows: TGTGCCAGCTGTAGGACAGGGAGATCCTACGAGCAGTACTTC. This rearrangement joins TRBV6-5 to TRBJ2-7; the match to TRBD1 covers 8 bases. CDR3 length: 14 residues. V lost 8 bases to trimming and J lost 1 base; unmatched junction nucleotides: 7. Germline values: CDR1 MNHEY, CDR2 SVGAGI.

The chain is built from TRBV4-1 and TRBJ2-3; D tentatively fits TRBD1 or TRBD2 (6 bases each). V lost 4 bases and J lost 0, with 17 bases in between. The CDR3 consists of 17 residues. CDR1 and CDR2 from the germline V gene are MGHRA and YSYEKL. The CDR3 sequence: CASSPTGGRTSTDTQYF. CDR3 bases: TGCGCCAGCAGCCCTACTGGGGGGCGGACTAGCACAGATACGCAGTATTTT.

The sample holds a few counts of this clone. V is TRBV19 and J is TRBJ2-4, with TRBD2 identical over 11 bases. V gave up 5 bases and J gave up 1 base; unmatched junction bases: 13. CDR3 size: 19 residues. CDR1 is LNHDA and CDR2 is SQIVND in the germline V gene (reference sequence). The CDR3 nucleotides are TGTGCCAGTAGTGACGGGACTAGCGGTTCCCGGGGGGCCAAAAACATTCAGTACTTC. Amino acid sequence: CASSDGTSGSRGAKNIQYF.

As DNA, the CDR3 is TGTGCCAGCAGCTTCAGGCAGGGGCCAATGAACACTGAAGCTTTCTTT. It codes for CASSFRQGPMNTEAFF. V is TRBV5-4 and J is TRBJ1-1, with a weak D call TRBD1 (6 bases). CDR1 SGHNT and CDR2 YYREEE come from the germline V gene (reference sequence). Trimming took 2 bases from V and 0 from J, leaving 14 bases between them. The CDR3 has 16 amino acids.

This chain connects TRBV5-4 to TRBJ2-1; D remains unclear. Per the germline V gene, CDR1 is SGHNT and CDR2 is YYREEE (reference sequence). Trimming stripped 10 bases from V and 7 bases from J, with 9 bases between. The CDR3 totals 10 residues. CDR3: CAVHLNEQFF. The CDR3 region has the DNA TGTGCCGTCCATTTGAATGAGCAGTTCTTC. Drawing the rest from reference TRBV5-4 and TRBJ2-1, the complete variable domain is ETGVTQSPTHLIKTRGQQVTLRCSSQSGHNTVSWYQQALGQGPQFIFQYYREEENGRGNFPPRFSGLQFPNYSSELNVNALELDDSALYLCAVHLNEQFFGPGTRLTVL.

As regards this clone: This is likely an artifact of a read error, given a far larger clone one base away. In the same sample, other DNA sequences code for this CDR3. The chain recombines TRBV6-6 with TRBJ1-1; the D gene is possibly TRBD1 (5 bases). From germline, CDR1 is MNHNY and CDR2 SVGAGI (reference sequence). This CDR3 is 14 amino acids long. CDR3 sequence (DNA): TGTGCCAGCAGTACGGGTGGGACGGAAACTGAAGCCTTCTTT. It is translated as CASSTGGTETEAFF.

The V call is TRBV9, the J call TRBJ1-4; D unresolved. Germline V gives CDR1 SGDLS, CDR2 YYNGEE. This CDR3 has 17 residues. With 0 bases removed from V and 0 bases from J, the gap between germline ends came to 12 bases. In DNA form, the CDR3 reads TGTGCCAGCAGCGTAGACCGTTGTCTCACAACTAATGAAAAACTGTTTTTT. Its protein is CASSVDRCLTTNEKLFF. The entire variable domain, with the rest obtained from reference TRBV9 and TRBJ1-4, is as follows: DSGVTQTPKHLITATGQRVTLRCSPRSGDLSVYWYQQSLDQGLQFLIQYYNGEERAKGNILERFSAQQFPDLHSELNLSSLELGDSALYFCASSVDRCLTTNEKLFFGSGTQLSVL.

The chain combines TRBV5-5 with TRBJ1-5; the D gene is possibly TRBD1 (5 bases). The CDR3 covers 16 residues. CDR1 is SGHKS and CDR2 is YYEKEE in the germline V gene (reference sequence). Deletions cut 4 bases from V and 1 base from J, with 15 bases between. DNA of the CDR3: TGTGCCAGCAGCCCTGTCCCGGGACGGAGCAATCAGCCCCAGCATTTT. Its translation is CASSPVPGRSNQPQHF.

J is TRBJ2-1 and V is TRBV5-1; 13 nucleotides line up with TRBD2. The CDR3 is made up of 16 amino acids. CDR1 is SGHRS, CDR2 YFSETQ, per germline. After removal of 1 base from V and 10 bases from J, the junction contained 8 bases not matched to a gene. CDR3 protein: CASSLSGGLAGEEQFF. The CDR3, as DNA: TGCGCCAGCAGCTTGTCGGGTGGACTAGCGGGAGAAGAGCAGTTCTTC.